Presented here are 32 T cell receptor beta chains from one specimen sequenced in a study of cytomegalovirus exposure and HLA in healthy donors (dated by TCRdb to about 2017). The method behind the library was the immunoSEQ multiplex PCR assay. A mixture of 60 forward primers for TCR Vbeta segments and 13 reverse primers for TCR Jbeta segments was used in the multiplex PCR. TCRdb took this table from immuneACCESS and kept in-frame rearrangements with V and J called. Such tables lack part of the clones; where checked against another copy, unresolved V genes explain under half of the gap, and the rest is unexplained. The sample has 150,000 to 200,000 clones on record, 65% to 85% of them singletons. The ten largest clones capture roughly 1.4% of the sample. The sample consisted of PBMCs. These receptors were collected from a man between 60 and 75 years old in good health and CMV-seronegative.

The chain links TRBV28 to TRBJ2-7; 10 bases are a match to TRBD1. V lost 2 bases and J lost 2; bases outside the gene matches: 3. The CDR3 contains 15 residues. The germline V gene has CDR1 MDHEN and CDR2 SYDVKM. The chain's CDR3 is CASSLGGTGAYEQYF. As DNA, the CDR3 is TGTGCCAGCAGTTTAGGGGGGACAGGGGCCTACGAGCAGTACTTC.

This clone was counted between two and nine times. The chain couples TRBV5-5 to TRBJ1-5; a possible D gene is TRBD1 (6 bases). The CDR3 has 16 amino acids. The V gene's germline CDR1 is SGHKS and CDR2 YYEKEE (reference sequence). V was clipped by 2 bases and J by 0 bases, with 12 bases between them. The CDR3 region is CASSLTGTHSNQPQHF. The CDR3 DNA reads TGTGCCAGCAGCTTAACGGGGACACATAGCAATCAGCCCCAGCATTTT.

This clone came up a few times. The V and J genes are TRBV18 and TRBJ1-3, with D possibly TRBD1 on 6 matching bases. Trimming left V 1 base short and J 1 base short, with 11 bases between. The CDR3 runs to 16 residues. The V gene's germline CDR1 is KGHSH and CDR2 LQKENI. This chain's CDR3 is CASSPRDNYSGNTIYF. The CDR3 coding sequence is TGTGCCAGCTCACCACGGGACAACTATTCTGGAAACACCATATATTTT.

CDR3 DNA sequence: TGTGCCAGCAGCCCCCAGGGATTTTTAGAGACCCAGTACTTC. Amino acids: CASSPQGFLETQYF. The chain couples TRBV6-1 to TRBJ2-5, with D possibly matching TRBD1 (5 bases). The CDR3 loop spans 14 amino acids. Trimming shortened V by 6 bases and J by 4 bases, and 15 bases separated the two germline ends. Looked up from germline, CDR1 is MNHNS and CDR2 is SASEGT.

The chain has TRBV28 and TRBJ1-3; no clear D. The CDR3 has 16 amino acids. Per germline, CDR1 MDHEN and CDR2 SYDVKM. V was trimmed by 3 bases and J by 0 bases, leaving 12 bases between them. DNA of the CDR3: TGTGCCAGCAGTTTCGGCGGGGAACTCTCTGGAAACACCATATATTTT. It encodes CASSFGGELSGNTIYF.

The CDR3: CSVEVTSSYEQYF. CDR3 nucleotide sequence: TGCAGCGTTGAGGTAACTTCCTCCTACGAGCAGTACTTC. This chain joins TRBV29-1 and TRBJ2-7; D is unclear. This CDR3 has 13 residues. The germline gives CDR1 SQVTM, CDR2 ANQGSEA. The V end lost 3 bases, the J end lost 0 bases, and 9 bases lay between the germline ends.

The CDR3 loop reads CASSFGNQNYGYTF. The CDR3, as DNA: TGTGCCAGCAGTTTTGGTAACCAGAACTATGGCTACACCTTC. The chain is built from TRBV28 and TRBJ1-2; D uncertain. This CDR3 spans 14 amino acids. Per the germline V gene, CDR1 is MDHEN and CDR2 is SYDVKM. Trimming left V 3 bases short and J 2 bases short, with 10 bases between.

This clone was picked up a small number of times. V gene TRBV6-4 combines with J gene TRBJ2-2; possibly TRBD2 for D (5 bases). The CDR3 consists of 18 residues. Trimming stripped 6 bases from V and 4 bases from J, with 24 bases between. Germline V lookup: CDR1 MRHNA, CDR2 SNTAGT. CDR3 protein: CASSEGFLNIRGTGELFF. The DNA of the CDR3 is TGTGCCAGCAGCGAGGGATTCCTAAACATTCGTGGCACCGGGGAGCTGTTTTTT.

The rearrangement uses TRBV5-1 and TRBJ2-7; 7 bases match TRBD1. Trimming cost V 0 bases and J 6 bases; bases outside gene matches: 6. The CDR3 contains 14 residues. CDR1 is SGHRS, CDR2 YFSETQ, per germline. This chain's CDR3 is CASSLGQGRREQYF. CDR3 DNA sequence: TGCGCCAGCAGCTTGGGACAGGGACGGCGCGAGCAGTACTTC.

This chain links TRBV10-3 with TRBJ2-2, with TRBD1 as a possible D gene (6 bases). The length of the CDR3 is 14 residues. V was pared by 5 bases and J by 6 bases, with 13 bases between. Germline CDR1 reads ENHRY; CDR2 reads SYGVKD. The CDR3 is CAISSGTLAGELFF. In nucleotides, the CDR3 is TGTGCCATCAGTTCAGGGACATTGGCCGGGGAGCTGTTTTTT.

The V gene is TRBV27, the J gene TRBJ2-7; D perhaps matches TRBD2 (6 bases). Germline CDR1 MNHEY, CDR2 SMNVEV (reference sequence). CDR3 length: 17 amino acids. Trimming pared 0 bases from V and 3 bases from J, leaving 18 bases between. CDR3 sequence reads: CASSLSVGGQGIYEQYF. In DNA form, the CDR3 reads TGTGCCAGCAGTTTATCCGTAGGAGGGCAGGGAATCTACGAGCAGTACTTC.

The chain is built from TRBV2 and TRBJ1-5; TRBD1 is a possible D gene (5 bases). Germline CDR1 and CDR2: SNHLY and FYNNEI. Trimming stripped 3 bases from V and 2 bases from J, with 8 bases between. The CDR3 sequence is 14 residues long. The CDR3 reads CASSDRVGNQPQHF. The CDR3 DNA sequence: TGTGCCAGCAGTGACAGGGTTGGCAATCAGCCCCAGCATTTT.

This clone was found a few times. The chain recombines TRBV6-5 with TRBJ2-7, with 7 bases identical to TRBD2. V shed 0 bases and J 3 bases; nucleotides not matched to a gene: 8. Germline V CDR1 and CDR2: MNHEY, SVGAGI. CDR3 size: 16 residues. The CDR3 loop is CASSYSLSGVYYEQYF. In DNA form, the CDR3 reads TGTGCCAGCAGTTACTCGCTAAGCGGGGTTTACTACGAGCAGTACTTC.

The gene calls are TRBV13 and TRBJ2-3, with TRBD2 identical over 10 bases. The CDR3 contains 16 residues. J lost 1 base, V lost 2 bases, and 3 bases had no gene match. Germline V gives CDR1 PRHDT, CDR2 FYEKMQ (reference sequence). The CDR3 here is CASSLTLAGGTDTQYF. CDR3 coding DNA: TGTGCCAGCAGCTTAACCCTAGCGGGAGGCACAGATACGCAGTATTTT.

In nucleotides, the CDR3 is TGTGCCAGCAGCTTGCCGTACACCCTTGGTGGCTACACCTTC. Its protein product is CASSLPYTLGGYTF. The rearrangement joins TRBV5-6 to TRBJ1-2; D gene ambiguous. The length of the CDR3 is 14 residues. Trimming left V 1 base short and J 7 bases short, with 14 bases between. CDR1 SGHDT and CDR2 YYEEEE come from the germline V gene.

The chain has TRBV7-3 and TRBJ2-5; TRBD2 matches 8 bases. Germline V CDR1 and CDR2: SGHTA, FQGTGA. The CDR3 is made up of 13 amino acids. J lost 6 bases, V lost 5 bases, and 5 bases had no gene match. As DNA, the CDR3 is TGTGCCAGCAGCCCGGGACTAGAACAGACCCAGTACTTC. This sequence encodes CASSPGLEQTQYF. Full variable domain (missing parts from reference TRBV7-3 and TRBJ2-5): GAGVSQTPSNKVTEKGKYVELRCDPISGHTALYWYRQSLGQGPEFLIYFQGTGAADDSGLPNDRFFAVRPEGSVSTLKIQRTERGDSAVYLCASSPGLEQTQYFGPGTRLLVL.

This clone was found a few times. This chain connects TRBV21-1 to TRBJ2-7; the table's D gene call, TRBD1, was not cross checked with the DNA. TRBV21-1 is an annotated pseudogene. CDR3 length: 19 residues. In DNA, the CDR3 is TGTGCCAGCAGCAACCGGGACAGGGGGCAACTACCCTCAAACTACGAGCAGTACTTC. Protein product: CASSNRDRGQLPSNYEQYF.

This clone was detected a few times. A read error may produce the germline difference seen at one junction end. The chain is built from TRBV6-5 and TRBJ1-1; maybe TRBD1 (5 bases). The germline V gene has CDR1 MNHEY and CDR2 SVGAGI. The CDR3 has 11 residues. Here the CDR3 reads CASSSRAEAFF. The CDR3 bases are TGTGCCAGCAGTTCCAGGGCTGAGGCTTTCTTT.

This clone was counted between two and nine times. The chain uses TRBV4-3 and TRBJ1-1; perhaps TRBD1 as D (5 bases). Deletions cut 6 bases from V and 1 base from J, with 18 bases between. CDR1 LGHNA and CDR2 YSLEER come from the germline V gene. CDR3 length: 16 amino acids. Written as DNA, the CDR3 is TGCGCCAGCAGTCGATTATTGAGTGGGGCGAACACTGAAGCTTTCTTT. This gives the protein CASSRLLSGANTEAFF.

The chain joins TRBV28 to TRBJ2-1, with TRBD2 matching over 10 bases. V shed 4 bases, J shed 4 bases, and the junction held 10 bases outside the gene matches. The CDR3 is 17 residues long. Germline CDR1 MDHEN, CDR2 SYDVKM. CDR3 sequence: CASSSGLAVLGYNEQFF. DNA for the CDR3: TGTGCCAGCAGTTCTGGACTAGCGGTTTTGGGTTACAATGAGCAGTTCTTC.

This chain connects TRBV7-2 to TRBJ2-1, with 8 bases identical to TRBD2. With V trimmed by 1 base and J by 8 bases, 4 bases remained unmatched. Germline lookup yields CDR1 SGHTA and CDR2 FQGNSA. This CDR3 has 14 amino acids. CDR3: CASSLGLAGDEQFF. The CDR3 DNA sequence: TGTGCCAGCAGCTTAGGGCTAGCGGGCGATGAGCAGTTCTTC.

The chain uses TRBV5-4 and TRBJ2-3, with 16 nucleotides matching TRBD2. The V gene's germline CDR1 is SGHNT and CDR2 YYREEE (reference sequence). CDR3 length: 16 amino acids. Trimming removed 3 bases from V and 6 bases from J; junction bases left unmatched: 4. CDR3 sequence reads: CASSWGLAGGLDTQYF. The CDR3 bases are TGTGCCAGCAGCTGGGGACTAGCGGGGGGGCTGGATACGCAGTATTTT.

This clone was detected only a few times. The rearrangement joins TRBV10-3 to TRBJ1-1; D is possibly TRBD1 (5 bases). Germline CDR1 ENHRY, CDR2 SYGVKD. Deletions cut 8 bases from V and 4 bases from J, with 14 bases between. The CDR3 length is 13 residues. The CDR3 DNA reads TGTGCCATCGGTAGGGGAGGGAGCACTGAAGCTTTCTTT. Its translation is CAIGRGGSTEAFF.

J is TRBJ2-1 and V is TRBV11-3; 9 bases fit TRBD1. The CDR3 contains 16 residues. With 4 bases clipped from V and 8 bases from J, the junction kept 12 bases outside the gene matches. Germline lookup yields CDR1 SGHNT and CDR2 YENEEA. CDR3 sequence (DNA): TGTGCCAGCAGCTCTAGTGTGGGACAGGGAAGGCATGAGCAGTTCTTC. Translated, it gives CASSSSVGQGRHEQFF.

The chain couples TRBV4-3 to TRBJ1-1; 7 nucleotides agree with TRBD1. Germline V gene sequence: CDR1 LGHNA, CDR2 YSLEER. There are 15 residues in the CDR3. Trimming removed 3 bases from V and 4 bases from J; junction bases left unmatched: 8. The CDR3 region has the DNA TGCGCCAGCAGCCATCGACAGGGCGAGGGCACTGAAGCTTTCTTT. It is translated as CASSHRQGEGTEAFF.

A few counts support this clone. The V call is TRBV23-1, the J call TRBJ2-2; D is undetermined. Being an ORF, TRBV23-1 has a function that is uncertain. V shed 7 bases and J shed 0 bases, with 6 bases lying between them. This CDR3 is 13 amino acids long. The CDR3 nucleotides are TGCGCCAGCATACAGTCGAACACCGGGGAGCTGTTTTTT. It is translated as CASIQSNTGELFF.

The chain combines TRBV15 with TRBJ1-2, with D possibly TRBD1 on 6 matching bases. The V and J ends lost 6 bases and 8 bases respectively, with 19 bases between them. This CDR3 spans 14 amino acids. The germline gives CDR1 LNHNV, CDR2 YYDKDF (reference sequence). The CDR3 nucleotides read TGTGCCACCAGTGTCGTACGGGGGGCGGGGGGCTACACCTTC. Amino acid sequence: CATSVVRGAGGYTF.

The CDR3 spells CASSPRTGVEDGYTF. The CDR3 bases are TGTGCCAGCTCACCACGGACAGGGGTGGAGGATGGCTACACCTTC. The rearrangement joins TRBV18 to TRBJ1-2; 9 bases align to TRBD1. The CDR3 is 15 amino acids. Germline V lookup: CDR1 KGHSH, CDR2 LQKENI. Germline trimming cut 1 base from V and 6 bases from J; bases unmatched to any gene: 6.

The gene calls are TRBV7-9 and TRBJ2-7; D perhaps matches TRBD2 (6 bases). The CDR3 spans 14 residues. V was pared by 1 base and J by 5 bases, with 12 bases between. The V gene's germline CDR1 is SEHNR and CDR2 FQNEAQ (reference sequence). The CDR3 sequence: CASSLDLGGHEQYF. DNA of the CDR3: TGTGCCAGCAGCTTAGATTTGGGGGGACACGAGCAGTACTTC.

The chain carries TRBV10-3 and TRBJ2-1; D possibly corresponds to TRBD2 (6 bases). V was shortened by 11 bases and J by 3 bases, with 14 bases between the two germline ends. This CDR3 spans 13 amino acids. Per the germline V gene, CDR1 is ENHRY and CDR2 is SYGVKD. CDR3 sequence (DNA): TGTGCCTTTCATAGCGGAAACTACAATGAGCAGTTCTTC. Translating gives CAFHSGNYNEQFF.

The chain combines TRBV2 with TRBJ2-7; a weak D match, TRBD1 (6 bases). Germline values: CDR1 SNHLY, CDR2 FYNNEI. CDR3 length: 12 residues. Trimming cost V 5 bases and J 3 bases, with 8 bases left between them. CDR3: CASSWTVYEQYF. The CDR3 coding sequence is TGTGCCAGCAGTTGGACAGTCTACGAGCAGTACTTC.

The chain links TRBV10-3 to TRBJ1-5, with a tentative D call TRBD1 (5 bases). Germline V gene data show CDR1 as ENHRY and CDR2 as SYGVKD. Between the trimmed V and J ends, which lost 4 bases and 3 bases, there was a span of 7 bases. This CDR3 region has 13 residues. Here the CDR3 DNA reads TGTGCCATCAGTGGACAGAACAATCAGCCCCAGCATTTT. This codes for CAISGQNNQPQHF.